This T cell receptor (beta chain) was captured by sequencing in a study of blood T cell repertoires in COVID-19. Study as a whole: Researchers got acute and convalescent COVID-19 samples from the United States, Italy and Spain. The analysed material was cDNA or gDNA that came from T cells, B-cell-depleted T cells, or PBMCs.

Germline V gene sequence: CDR1 SEHNR, CDR2 FQNEAQ (reference sequence). The CDR3 totals 18 residues. The V and J ends lost 3 bases and 1 base, in that order; junction bases with no gene match: 14. Sequencing was performed with immunoSEQ multiplex PCR; in TCRdb, only in-frame clones are kept and a portion is missing. The sample contains approximately 140,000 clones, 80% to 90% of which appear only once. The sequence came from a woman aged 45-65 years with acute COVID-19. The chain recombines TRBV7-9 with TRBJ1-2; 7 bases fit TRBD1. Sequenced input: PBMCs or T cells enriched from blood (not recorded which). The CDR3 here is CASSLQFGQGEFNYGYTF. For the CDR3, the DNA is TGTGCCAGCAGCTTGCAGTTCGGGCAGGGGGAGTTTAACTATGGCTACACCTTC.